This T cell receptor beta chain was captured by sequencing in a study of control samples from healthy donors and cancer patients. There are 14 residues in the CDR3. Produced via immunoSEQ multiplex PCR; TCRdb's table is partial and in-frame only. Among about 180,000 clones listed, approximately 94% were seen once. Sequences were obtained from blood. The TCR was taken from a man aged 25-45 years in good health. The chain links TRBV21-1 to TRBJ2-1; no DNA check was done on the table's D call, TRBD2. TRBV21-1 is shown as a pseudogene. CDR3: CARLRAGVVNEQFF. CDR3 nucleotide sequence: TGTGCCAGACTGCGAGCGGGAGTGGTTAATGAGCAGTTCTTC.